This is a list of T cell receptor beta chains from one sample in a study of blood T cell repertoires in COVID-19. Sequenced by immunoSEQ multiplex PCR; TCRdb stores in-frame clones only, minus some. This sample has fewer than 500,000 clones; 81% occur once, and the top ten carry more than 0.85%. What was sequenced was peripheral blood. All receptors come from a human donor with acute or convalescent COVID-19. The donor label of this sample is uncertain. Each CDR3 is given with its conserved first and last residue. Each record gives: V gene, clone size, CDR3 length, D gene, J gene, CDR3 DNA, CDR3 protein. D genes are given only for firm matches. Some rows mark clone size as missing; the rest say once, few, many or name a class of expanded clone.

V: TRBV5-6; size: once; length: 17; D: .; J: TRBJ1-2; DNA: TGTGCCAGCAGCTTGAGGCCCCTTGGGGGGAGGAACTATGGCTACACCTTC; CDR3: CASSLRPLGGRNYGYTF
V: TRBV27; size: .; length: 13; D: .; J: TRBJ2-1; DNA: TGTGCCAGCAGTCCGCACTCGCCGTTCATGGAGTTCTTC; CDR3: CASSPHSPFMEFF
V: TRBV11-3; size: .; length: 15; D: .; J: TRBJ1-4; DNA: TGTGCCAGCAGCTTAACGTCAGCAACTAATGAAAAACTGTTTTTT; CDR3: CASSLTSATNEKLFF
V: TRBV3-1/TRBV3-2; size: .; length: 16; D: TRBD1; J: TRBJ2-1; DNA: TGTGCCAGCCGCGTTGGCGCGGGACAGGGTTTGAATGAGCAGTTCTTC; CDR3: CASRVGAGQGLNEQFF
V: TRBV21-1; size: .; length: 17; D: .; J: TRBJ1-1; DNA: TGTGCCGGCCCCCCGGGGGGAAGAAAGGCGGCAGGCGCTGAAGCTTTCTTT; CDR3: CAGPPGGRKAAGAEAFF
V: TRBV5-1; size: few; length: 16; D: .; J: TRBJ1-3; DNA: TGCGCCAGCAGCTTGGCCCAGGGCAGCTCTGGAAACACCATATATTTT; CDR3: CASSLAQGSSGNTIYF
V: TRBV10-3; size: few; length: 13; D: TRBD1; J: TRBJ1-4; DNA: TGTGCCATCAGAGGGACAGCGCAAGAAAAACTGTTTTTT; CDR3: CAIRGTAQEKLFF
V: TRBV18; size: .; length: 15; D: .; J: TRBJ1-2; DNA: TGTGCCAGCTCACCACTAGAAGGGAGATCGAGGGGCTACACCTTC; CDR3: CASSPLEGRSRGYTF
V: TRBV6-2/TRBV6-3; size: .; length: 14; D: .; J: TRBJ2-2; DNA: TGTGCCAGCAGTTATAGTTCGAACACCGGGGAGCTGTTTTTT; CDR3: CASSYSSNTGELFF
V: TRBV28; size: few; length: 14; D: .; J: TRBJ1-2; DNA: TGTGCCAGCAGTTCGGCAGGATCTAACTATGGCTACACCTTC; CDR3: CASSSAGSNYGYTF
V: TRBV10-1; size: .; length: 13; D: .; J: TRBJ2-2; DNA: TGCGCCAGCAGAGGGGATGGCACCGGGGAGCTGTTTTTT; CDR3: CASRGDGTGELFF
V: TRBV6-5; size: .; length: 15; D: TRBD1; J: TRBJ1-5; DNA: TGTGCCAGCAGCCTGACAGGGGGCAGCAATCAGCCCCAGCATTTT; CDR3: CASSLTGGSNQPQHF
V: TRBV19; size: .; length: 19; D: TRBD1; J: TRBJ1-5; DNA: TGTGCCAGTAGTATAGGGGTCGGACAGGGCTTGGGTCGCAATCAGCCCCAGCATTTT; CDR3: CASSIGVGQGLGRNQPQHF
V: TRBV5-8; size: .; length: 14; D: .; J: TRBJ2-7; DNA: TGTGCCAGCAGCTACGAGTATTGGTCCTACGAGCAGTACTTC; CDR3: CASSYEYWSYEQYF
V: TRBV7-2; size: .; length: 13; D: TRBD1; J: TRBJ1-5; DNA: TGTGCCAGCAGCGCCCACAGGGGCCAGCCCCAGCATTTT; CDR3: CASSAHRGQPQHF
V: TRBV19; size: .; length: 14; D: .; J: TRBJ2-2; DNA: TGTGCCAGTAGTATAGAACTGGGCGCCGGGGAGCTGTTTTTT; CDR3: CASSIELGAGELFF